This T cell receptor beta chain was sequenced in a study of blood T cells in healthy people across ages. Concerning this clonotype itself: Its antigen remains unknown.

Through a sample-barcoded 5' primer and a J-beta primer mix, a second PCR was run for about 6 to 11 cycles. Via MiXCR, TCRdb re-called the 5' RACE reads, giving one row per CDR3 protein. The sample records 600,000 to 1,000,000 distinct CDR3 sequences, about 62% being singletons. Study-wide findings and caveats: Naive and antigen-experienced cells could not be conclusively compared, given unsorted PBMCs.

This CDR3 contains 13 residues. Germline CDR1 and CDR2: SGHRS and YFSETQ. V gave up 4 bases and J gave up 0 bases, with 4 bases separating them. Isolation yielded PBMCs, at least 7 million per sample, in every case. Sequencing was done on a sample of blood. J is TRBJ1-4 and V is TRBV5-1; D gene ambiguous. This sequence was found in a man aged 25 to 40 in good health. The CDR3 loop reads CASSPTTNEKLFF. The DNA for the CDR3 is TGCGCCAGCAGCCCAACAACTAATGAAAAACTGTTTTTT.